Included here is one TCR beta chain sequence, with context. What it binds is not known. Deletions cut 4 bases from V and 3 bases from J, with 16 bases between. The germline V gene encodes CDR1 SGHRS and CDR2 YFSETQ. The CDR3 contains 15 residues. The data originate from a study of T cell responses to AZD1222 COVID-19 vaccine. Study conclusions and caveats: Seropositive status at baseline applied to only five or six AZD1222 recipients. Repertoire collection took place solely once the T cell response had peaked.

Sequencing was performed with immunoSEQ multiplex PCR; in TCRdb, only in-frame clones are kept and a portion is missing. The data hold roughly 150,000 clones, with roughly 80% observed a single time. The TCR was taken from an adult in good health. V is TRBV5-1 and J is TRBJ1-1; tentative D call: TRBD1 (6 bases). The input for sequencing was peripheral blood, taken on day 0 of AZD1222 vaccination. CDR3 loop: CASSPRQAGDTEAFF. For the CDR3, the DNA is TGCGCCAGCAGCCCAAGACAGGCGGGGGACACTGAAGCTTTCTTT.